These 23 T cell receptor beta chains originate from one sample sequenced in a study of T cell repertoires in aging, cancer and after chemotherapy (dated by TCRdb to the late 2010s). The listed sequencing device is Illumina MiSeq. Multiplex touch-down PCR with a mixed TRB-A/B primer pool was used to amplify rearranged TRB sequences covering the V, D and J segments. TCRdb reprocessing: public reads trimmed at Q25 with fastp, clones called with MiXCR, in-frame beta chains kept. A single entry per CDR3 protein holds the most common genes and DNA from its merged rows. The sample table lists about 13,000 distinct CDR3 sequences, less than 40% of them with a count of one. The ten largest clones represent around 6.3% of the sample. TCR beta rearrangements were amplified from genomic DNA isolated from peripheral blood, not from sorted cells or RNA. Sequencing was performed on blood. Receptors originate from a human donor in good health. The donor label of this sample is uncertain.

The chain is built from TRBV5-1 and TRBJ2-3; D is unclear. V was pared by 0 bases and J by 0 bases, with 5 bases between. CDR1 is SGHRS, CDR2 YFSETQ, per germline. This CDR3 spans 14 amino acids. CDR3 loop: CASSLDGSTDTQYF. CDR3 DNA sequence: TGCGCCAGCAGCTTGGACGGAAGCACAGATACGCAGTATTTT.

Judged by abundance, this clonotype is medium-sized. V usage is TRBV5-5 and J usage is TRBJ2-5; D unclear. The CDR3 loop spans 15 amino acids. Germline V gene sequence: CDR1 SGHKS, CDR2 YYEKEE (reference sequence). V gave up 1 base and J gave up 2 bases, with 12 bases separating them. Here the CDR3 reads CASSLLGDKQETQYF. In nucleotides, the CDR3 is TGTGCCAGCAGCTTGTTAGGTGACAAACAAGAGACCCAGTACTTC.

This clonotype was counted a few times. The chain recombines TRBV6-5 with TRBJ2-1, with a tentative D call TRBD2 (5 bases). The V gene's germline CDR1 is MNHEY and CDR2 SVGAGI. The CDR3 is made up of 16 amino acids. Between the trimmed V and J ends, which lost 2 bases and 7 bases, there was a span of 18 bases. Here the CDR3 DNA reads TGTGCCAGCAGTTACGCGTTCCGCCCGGGGAATAATGAGCAGTTCTTC. It encodes CASSYAFRPGNNEQFF.

This clonotype is medium-sized within its sample. This chain links TRBV19 with TRBJ2-7, with D tentatively TRBD2 (5 bases). V was clipped by 3 bases and J by 5 bases, with 8 bases between them. Per the germline V gene, CDR1 is LNHDA and CDR2 is SQIVND (reference sequence). The CDR3 consists of 12 residues. Written as DNA, the CDR3 is TGTGCCAGTAGTATTGAGACTAACGAGCAGTACTTC. This encodes CASSIETNEQYF.

This clonotype has a handful of counts. V usage is TRBV5-6 and J usage is TRBJ2-2, with 8 nucleotides matching TRBD2. Germline CDR1 SGHDT, CDR2 YYEEEE. This CDR3 spans 15 amino acids. After removal of 4 bases from V and 4 bases from J, the junction contained 6 bases not matched to a gene. The CDR3 nucleotides are TGTGCCAGCAGCCCCTCCGGGAGGGTCACCGGGGAGCTGTTTTTT. It translates to CASSPSGRVTGELFF.

The V call is TRBV15, the J call TRBJ1-6; D might be TRBD1 (5 bases). The CDR3 covers 15 residues. Germline CDR1 reads LNHNV; CDR2 reads YYDKDF (reference sequence). Trimming stripped 0 bases from V and 9 bases from J, with 12 bases between. The DNA for the CDR3 is TGTGCCACCAGCAGAGAGATGGGGGGGGTTTCACCCCTCCACTTT. Encoded protein: CATSREMGGVSPLHF.

V and J are TRBV5-6 and TRBJ2-7, with 8 bases lining up with TRBD2. V lost 1 base and J lost 2; bases outside the gene matches: 2. This CDR3 contains 14 residues. Germline V gene sequence: CDR1 SGHDT, CDR2 YYEEEE. CDR3 in DNA: TGTGCCAGCAGCTTGCTAGCGGGCGCCTACGAGCAGTACTTC. This encodes CASSLLAGAYEQYF. Full variable domain (outside the CDR3, taken from reference TRBV5-6 and TRBJ2-7): DAGVTQSPTHLIKTRGQQVTLRCSPKSGHDTVSWYQQALGQGPQFIFQYYEEEERQRGNFPDRFSGHQFPNYSSELNVNALLLGDSALYLCASSLLAGAYEQYFGPGTRLTVT.

This clonotype was counted a few times. The chain combines TRBV6-2 or TRBV6-3 with TRBJ2-6; perhaps D is TRBD1 or TRBD2 (6 bases each). V was shortened by 8 bases and J by 2 bases, with 13 bases between the two germline ends. CDR1 MNHEY and CDR2 SVGEGT come from the germline V gene. The CDR3 runs 15 residues. The CDR3 coding sequence is TGTGCCAGCCACAAGGGGGGAACTGGGGCCAACGTCCTGACTTTC. Its protein product is CASHKGGTGANVLTF.

This chain joins TRBV6-5 and TRBJ2-2, with a tentative D call TRBD1 (6 bases). Trimming took 6 bases from V and 4 from J, leaving 12 bases between them. The germline CDR1 and CDR2 sequences are MNHEY and SVGAGI. CDR3 length: 14 residues. The DNA of the CDR3 is TGTGCCAGCAGCCTACAGGGTGGCACCGGGGAGCTGTTTTTT. As protein: CASSLQGGTGELFF.

This clonotype was observed a few times. The chain is built from TRBV6-6 and TRBJ2-5; unclear D gene. Germline V gene sequence: CDR1 MNHNY, CDR2 SVGAGI (reference sequence). The V end lost 2 bases, the J end lost 4 bases, and 26 bases lay between the germline ends. The CDR3 is made up of 19 amino acids. CDR3 in DNA: TGTGCCAGCAGTTACGGGTTCTTGCCTGGAAAATACACCCCAGAGACCCAGTACTTC. This encodes CASSYGFLPGKYTPETQYF.

The genes are TRBV6-2 or TRBV6-3 and TRBJ2-7; D may correspond to TRBD1 or TRBD2 (6 bases each). CDR3 size: 14 residues. The V and J ends lost 2 bases and 0 bases respectively, with 8 bases between them. Germline values: CDR1 MNHEY, CDR2 SVGEGT. The CDR3 nucleotides read TGTGCCAGCAGTTACAGGGGGGCCTCCTACGAGCAGTACTTC. It specifies CASSYRGASYEQYF.

The rearrangement links TRBV27 to TRBJ2-3; 11 bases fit TRBD2. V was pared by 8 bases and J by 6 bases, with 16 bases of the junction left unmatched. The CDR3 is 17 residues long. Germline V gives CDR1 MNHEY, CDR2 SMNVEV (reference sequence). CDR3 coding DNA: TGTGCCAGCCGGATGGAATTAGCGGGAGGGGGACGGGATACGCAGTATTTT. As protein: CASRMELAGGGRDTQYF.

This CDR3 is CASSRGTGDIDEQYF. The DNA of the CDR3 is TGTGCCAGCAGCCGCGGGACAGGGGATATCGACGAGCAGTACTTC. The V call is TRBV7-2, the J call TRBJ2-7, with 10 nucleotides matching TRBD1. This CDR3 comprises 15 residues. V lost 5 bases, J lost 5 bases, and 9 bases stayed unmatched. The germline V gene encodes CDR1 SGHTA and CDR2 FQGNSA.

This clonotype was found a few times. V is TRBV6-6 and J is TRBJ2-1; D not resolved. Trimming took off 5 bases at V and 10 bases at J, with 9 bases between the two ends. This CDR3 has 11 residues. CDR1 and CDR2 from the germline V gene are MNHNY and SVGAGI (reference sequence). CDR3: CASSPRIEQFF. The CDR3 nucleotides are TGTGCCAGCAGTCCCCGGATCGAGCAGTTCTTC.

This clonotype appeared a few times. V gene TRBV5-4 combines with J gene TRBJ2-3; TRBD2 might be the D (5 bases). The CDR3 loop spans 18 amino acids. In germline, CDR1 is SGHNT, CDR2 YYREEE (reference sequence). The V end lost 1 base, the J end lost 4 bases, and 22 bases lay between the germline ends. For the CDR3, the DNA is TGTGCCAGCAGCTTGTACCTCACCGGTGCGGGTGCGGCAGATACGCAGTATTTT. Translation gives CASSLYLTGAGAADTQYF.

The chain has TRBV5-4 and TRBJ2-1; the D call may be TRBD1 or TRBD2 (5 bases each). The ends were cut back, 7 bases at V and 7 bases at J, with 18 bases in the middle. Germline-derived CDR1 and CDR2 are SGHNT and YYREEE (reference sequence). The CDR3 is 14 residues long. The DNA of the CDR3 is TGTGCCAGCTGTGCCGGGGCCAGAAATAATGAGCAGTTCTTC. Translated, it gives CASCAGARNNEQFF.

The chain combines TRBV27 with TRBJ2-1, with 11 bases identical to TRBD2. Looked up from germline, CDR1 is MNHEY and CDR2 is SMNVEV (reference sequence). The junction had 10 bases not matched to a gene; V was cut back by 8 bases and J by 7 bases. The CDR3 extends over 15 amino acids. For the CDR3, the DNA is TGTGCCAGCCGAAACGCCGGGACTAGCGGTAATGAGCAGTTCTTC. This sequence encodes CASRNAGTSGNEQFF.

This clonotype has only a few counts. The chain couples TRBV11-3 to TRBJ2-7, with D perhaps assigned TRBD1 or TRBD2 (5 bases each). CDR3 length: 15 residues. Trimming pared 1 base from V and 3 bases from J, leaving 13 bases between. Looked up from germline, CDR1 is SGHNT and CDR2 is YENEEA. CDR3 loop: CASSLGGEKGYEQYF. The DNA of the CDR3 is TGTGCCAGCAGCTTAGGAGGGGAGAAAGGCTACGAGCAGTACTTC.

The chain uses TRBV27 and TRBJ2-7, with 10 bases aligning to TRBD1. Germline V gene sequence: CDR1 MNHEY, CDR2 SMNVEV (reference sequence). This CDR3 comprises 14 residues. V shed 5 bases and J 6 bases; nucleotides not matched to a gene: 7. The CDR3 loop is CASSAGQGRGEQYF. The CDR3 bases are TGTGCCAGCAGTGCGGGACAGGGGAGAGGCGAGCAGTACTTC.

The V and J genes are TRBV27 and TRBJ2-1; D not resolved. This CDR3 is built from 15 residues. Germline loops: CDR1 MNHEY, CDR2 SMNVEV (reference sequence). Trimming took off 3 bases at V and 0 bases at J, with 9 bases between the two ends. The CDR3 here is CASSLNASSYNEQFF. CDR3 DNA: TGTGCCAGCAGTTTGAACGCGAGCTCCTACAATGAGCAGTTCTTC.

This clonotype was recorded a few times. This sequence joins TRBV13 and TRBJ2-1, with 9 bases that match TRBD2. The CDR3 length is 14 residues. With V trimmed by 7 bases and J by 8 bases, 9 bases remained unmatched. The germline CDR1 and CDR2 sequences are PRHDT and FYEKMQ (reference sequence). This CDR3 is CASTLAGSRDEQFF. Here the CDR3 DNA reads TGTGCCAGCACGCTAGCGGGGTCTCGGGATGAGCAGTTCTTC. The full variable domain, in which reference TRBV13 and TRBJ2-1 provide the parts outside the CDR3, is AAGVIQSPRHLIKEKRETATLKCYPIPRHDTVYWYQQGPGQDPQFLISFYEKMQSDKGSIPDRFSAQQFSDYHSELNMSSLELGDSALYFCASTLAGSRDEQFFGPGTRLTVL.

The chain carries TRBV6-5 and TRBJ2-7; D gene uncertain. Germline CDR1 reads MNHEY; CDR2 reads SVGAGI. V was cut by 6 bases and J by 7 bases, with 10 bases left in between. The CDR3 runs to 11 residues. In nucleotides, the CDR3 is TGTGCCAGCAGCGTTCTCGGGGAGCAGTACTTC. Amino acids: CASSVLGEQYF.

The sample holds a few counts of this clonotype. This chain uses TRBV6-1 with TRBJ2-3; D is uncertain. Trimming stripped 6 bases from V and 0 bases from J, with 7 bases between. Germline lookup yields CDR1 MNHNS and CDR2 SASEGT. CDR3 length: 13 residues. CDR3 DNA sequence: TGTGCCAGCAGCCGTGACAGCACAGATACGCAGTATTTT. It is translated as CASSRDSTDTQYF.